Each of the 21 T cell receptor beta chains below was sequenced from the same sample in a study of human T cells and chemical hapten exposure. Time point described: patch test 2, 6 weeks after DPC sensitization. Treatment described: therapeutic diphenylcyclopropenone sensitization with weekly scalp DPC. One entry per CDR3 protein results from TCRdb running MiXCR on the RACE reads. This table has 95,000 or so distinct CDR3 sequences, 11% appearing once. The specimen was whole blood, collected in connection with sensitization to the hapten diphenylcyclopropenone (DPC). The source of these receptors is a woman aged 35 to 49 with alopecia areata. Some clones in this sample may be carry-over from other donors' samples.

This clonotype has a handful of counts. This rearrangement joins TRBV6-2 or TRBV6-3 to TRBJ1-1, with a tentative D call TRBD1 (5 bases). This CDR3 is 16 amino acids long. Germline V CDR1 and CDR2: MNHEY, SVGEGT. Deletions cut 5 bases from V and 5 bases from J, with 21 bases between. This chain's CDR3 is CASSQNSGTPKTEAFF. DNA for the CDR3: TGTGCCAGCAGTCAGAATTCCGGGACCCCTAAGACTGAAGCTTTCTTT.

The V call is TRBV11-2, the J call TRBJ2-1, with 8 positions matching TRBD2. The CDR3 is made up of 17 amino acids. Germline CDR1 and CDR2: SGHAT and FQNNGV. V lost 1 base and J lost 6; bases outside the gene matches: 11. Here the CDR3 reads CASSLVRAGGLCNEQFF. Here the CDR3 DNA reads TGTGCCAGCAGCTTAGTAAGGGCGGGAGGTCTCTGCAATGAGCAGTTCTTC.

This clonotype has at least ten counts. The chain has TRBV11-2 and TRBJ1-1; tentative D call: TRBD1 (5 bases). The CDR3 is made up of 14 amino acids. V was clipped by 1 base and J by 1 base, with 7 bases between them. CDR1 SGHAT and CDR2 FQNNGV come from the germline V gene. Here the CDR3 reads CASSLAGANTEAFF. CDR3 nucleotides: TGTGCCAGCAGCTTAGCTGGGGCGAACACTGAAGCTTTCTTT.

CDR3 bases: TGTGCCAGCAGCTCGCACGCGAACACTGAAGCTTTCTTT. It yields the protein CASSSHANTEAFF. The J gene is TRBJ1-1, the V gene TRBV7-2, with D uncertain. Germline CDR1 SGHTA, CDR2 FQGNSA. The CDR3 length is 13 residues. Trimming removed 4 bases at V and 1 base at J, with 7 bases between.

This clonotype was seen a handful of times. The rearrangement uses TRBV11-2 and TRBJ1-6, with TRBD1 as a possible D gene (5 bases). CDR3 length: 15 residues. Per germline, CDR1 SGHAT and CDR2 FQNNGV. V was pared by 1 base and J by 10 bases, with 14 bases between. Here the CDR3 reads CASSLVGGKKSPLHF. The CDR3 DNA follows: TGTGCCAGCAGCTTAGTGGGGGGGAAGAAATCACCCCTCCACTTT.

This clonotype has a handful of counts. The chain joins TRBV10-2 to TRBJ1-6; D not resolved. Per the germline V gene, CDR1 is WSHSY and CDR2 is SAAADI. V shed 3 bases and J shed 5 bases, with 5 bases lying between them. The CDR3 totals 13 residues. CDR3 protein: CASSDKNNSPLHF. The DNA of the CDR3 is TGCGCCAGCAGTGACAAAAATAATTCACCCCTCCACTTT.

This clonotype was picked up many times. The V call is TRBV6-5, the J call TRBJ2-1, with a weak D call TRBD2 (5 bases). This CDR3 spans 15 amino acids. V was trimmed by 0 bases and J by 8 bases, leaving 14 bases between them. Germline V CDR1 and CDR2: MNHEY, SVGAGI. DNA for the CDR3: TGTGCCAGCAGTTACTCGCCCGGACTCAAGGATGAGCAGTTCTTC. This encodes CASSYSPGLKDEQFF.

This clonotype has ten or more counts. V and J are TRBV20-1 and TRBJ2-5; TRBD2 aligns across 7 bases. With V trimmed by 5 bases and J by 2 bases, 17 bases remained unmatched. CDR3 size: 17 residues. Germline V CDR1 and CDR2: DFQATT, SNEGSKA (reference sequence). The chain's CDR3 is CSAWRGLGRGEQETQYF. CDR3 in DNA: TGCAGTGCTTGGCGGGGGTTGGGGCGCGGGGAACAAGAGACCCAGTACTTC.

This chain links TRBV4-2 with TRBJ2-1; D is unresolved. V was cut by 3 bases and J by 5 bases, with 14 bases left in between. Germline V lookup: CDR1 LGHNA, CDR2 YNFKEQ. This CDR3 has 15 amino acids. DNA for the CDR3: TGTGCCAGCAGCCAGACCACCGAGATCCACAATGAGCAGTTCTTC. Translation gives CASSQTTEIHNEQFF.

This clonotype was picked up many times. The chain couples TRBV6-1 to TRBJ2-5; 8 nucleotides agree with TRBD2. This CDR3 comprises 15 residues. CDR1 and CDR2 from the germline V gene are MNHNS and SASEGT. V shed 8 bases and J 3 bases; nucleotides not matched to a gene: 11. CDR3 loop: CASQYNSGTKETQYF. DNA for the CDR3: TGTGCCAGCCAATACAATAGCGGGACTAAAGAGACCCAGTACTTC.

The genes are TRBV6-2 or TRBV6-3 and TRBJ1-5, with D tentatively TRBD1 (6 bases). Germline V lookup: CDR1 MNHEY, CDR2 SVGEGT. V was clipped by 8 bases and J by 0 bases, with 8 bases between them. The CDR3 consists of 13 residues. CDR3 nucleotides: TGTGCCAGCGGACAGCGTAGCAATCAGCCCCAGCATTTT. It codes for CASGQRSNQPQHF.

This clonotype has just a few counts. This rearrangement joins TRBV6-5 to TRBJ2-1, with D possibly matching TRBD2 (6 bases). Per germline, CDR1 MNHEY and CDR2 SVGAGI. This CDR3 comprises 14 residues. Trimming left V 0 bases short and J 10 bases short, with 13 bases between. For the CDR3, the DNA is TGTGCCAGCAGTTACTCGAATAGGCTAGCGGAGCAGTTCTTC. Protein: CASSYSNRLAEQFF.

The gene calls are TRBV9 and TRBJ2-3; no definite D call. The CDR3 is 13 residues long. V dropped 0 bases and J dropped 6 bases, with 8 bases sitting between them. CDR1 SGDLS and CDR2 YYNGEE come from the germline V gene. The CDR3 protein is CASSVGRWDTQYF. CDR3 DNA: TGTGCCAGCAGCGTAGGCCGGTGGGATACGCAGTATTTT.

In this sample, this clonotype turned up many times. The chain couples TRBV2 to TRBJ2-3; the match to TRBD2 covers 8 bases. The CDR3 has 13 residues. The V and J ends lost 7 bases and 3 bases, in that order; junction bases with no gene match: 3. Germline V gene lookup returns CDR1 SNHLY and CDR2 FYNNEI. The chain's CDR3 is CASTGTRTDTQYF. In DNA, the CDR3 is TGTGCCAGCACCGGGACTAGGACAGATACGCAGTATTTT.

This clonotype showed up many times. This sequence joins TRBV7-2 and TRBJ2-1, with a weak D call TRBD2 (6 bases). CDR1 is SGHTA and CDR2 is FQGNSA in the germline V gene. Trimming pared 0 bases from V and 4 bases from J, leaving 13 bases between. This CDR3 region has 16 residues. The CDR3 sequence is CASSLALTRAYNEQFF. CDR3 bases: TGTGCCAGCAGCTTAGCGCTGACTAGAGCGTACAATGAGCAGTTCTTC.

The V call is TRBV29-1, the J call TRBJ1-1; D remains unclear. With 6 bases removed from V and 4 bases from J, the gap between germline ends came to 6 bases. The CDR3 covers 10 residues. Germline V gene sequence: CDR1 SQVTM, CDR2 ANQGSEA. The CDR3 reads CSVGSTEAFF. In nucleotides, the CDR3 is TGCAGCGTCGGGAGCACTGAAGCTTTCTTT.

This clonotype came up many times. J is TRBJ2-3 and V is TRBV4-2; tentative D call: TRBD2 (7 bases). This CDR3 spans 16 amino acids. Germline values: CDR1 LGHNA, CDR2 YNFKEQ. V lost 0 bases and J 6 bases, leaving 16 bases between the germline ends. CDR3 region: CASSQDLGRGGDTQYF. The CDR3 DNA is TGTGCCAGCAGCCAAGATTTGGGCAGGGGAGGGGATACGCAGTATTTT.

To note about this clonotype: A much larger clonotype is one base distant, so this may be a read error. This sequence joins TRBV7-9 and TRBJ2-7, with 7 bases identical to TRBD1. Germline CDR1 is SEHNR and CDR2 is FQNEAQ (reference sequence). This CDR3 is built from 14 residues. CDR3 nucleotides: TGTGCCTGCAGCTTGAGGACAGGTTCCTACGAGCAGTACTTC. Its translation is CACSLRTGSYEQYF.

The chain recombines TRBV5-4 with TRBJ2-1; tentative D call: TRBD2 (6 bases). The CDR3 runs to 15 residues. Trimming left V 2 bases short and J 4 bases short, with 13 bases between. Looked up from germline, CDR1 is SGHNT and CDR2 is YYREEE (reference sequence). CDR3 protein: CASSFVASVYNEQFF. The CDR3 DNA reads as TGTGCCAGCAGCTTCGTGGCTAGCGTGTACAATGAGCAGTTCTTC. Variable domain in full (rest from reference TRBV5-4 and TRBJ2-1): ETGVTQSPTHLIKTRGQQVTLRCSSQSGHNTVSWYQQALGQGPQFIFQYYREEENGRGNFPPRFSGLQFPNYSSELNVNALELDDSALYLCASSFVASVYNEQFFGPGTRLTVL.

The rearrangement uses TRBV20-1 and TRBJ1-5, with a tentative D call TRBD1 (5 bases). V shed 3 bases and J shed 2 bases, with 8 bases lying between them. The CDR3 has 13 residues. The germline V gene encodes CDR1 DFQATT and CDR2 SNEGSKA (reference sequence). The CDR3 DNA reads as TGCAGTGCTAGGGGGGATGGCAATCAGCCCCAGCATTTT. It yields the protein CSARGDGNQPQHF.

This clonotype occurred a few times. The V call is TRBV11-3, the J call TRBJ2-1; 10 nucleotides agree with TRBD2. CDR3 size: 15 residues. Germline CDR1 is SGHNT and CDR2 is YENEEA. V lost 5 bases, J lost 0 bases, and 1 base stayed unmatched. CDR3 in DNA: TGTGCCAGCAGCCCTAGCGGGGGCTCCTACAATGAGCAGTTCTTC. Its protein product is CASSPSGGSYNEQFF.